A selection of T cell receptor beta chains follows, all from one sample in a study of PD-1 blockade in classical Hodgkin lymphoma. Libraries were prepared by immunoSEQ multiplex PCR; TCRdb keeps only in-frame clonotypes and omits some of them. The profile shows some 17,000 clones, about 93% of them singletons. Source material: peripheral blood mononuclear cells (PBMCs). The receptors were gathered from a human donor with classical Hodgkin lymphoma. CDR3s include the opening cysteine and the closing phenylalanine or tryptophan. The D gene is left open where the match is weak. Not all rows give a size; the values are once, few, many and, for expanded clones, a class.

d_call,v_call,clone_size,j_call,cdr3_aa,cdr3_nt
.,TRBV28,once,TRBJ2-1,CASSLSSGAVYNEQFF,TGTGCCAGCAGTTTGAGTTCAGGGGCGGTCTACAATGAGCAGTTCTTC
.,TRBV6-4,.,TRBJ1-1,CASSEFGTNYTEAFF,TGTGCCAGCAGTGAATTTGGGACAAACTACACTGAAGCTTTCTTT
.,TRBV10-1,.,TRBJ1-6,CASNQGFSSPLHF,TGCGCCAGCAACCAGGGTTTTTCTTCACCCCTCCACTTT
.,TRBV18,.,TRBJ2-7,CASSPTRGRGGPLYEQYF,TGTGCCAGCTCACCAACTAGGGGGCGCGGGGGTCCCCTTTACGAGCAGTACTTC
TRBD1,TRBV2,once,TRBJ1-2,CASRFVRDRGLVEDYGYTF,TGTGCCAGCAGATTTGTTAGGGACAGGGGGCTTGTGGAAGACTATGGCTACACCTTC
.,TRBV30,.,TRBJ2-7,CAYHTNPPYYEQYF,TGTGCCTACCACACCAACCCGCCCTACTACGAGCAGTACTTC
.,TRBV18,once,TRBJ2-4,CASQRGAKNIQYF,TGTGCCAGCCAAAGGGGAGCCAAAAACATTCAGTACTTC
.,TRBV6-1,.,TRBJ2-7,CASSVSQGYEQYF,TGTGCCAGCAGTGTCAGTCAGGGCTACGAGCAGTACTTC
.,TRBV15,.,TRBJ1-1,CATSRDVGRVAFF,TGTGCCACCAGCAGAGATGTAGGGAGGGTCGCTTTCTTT
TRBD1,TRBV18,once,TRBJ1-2,CASSPGTGGGYTF,TGTGCCAGCTCACCCGGGACAGGAGGTGGCTACACCTTC
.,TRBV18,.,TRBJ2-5,CASSPRGGAETQYF,TGTGCCAGCTCACCACGTGGGGGAGCAGAGACCCAGTACTTC
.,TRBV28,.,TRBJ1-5,CASTSIRAQHF,TGTGCCAGCACCTCAATCAGGGCCCAGCATTTT
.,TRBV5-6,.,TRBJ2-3,CALVGAPSTDTQYF,TGTGCCCTCGTAGGCGCACCTAGCACAGATACGCAGTATTTT
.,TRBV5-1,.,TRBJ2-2,CASSPVSAGSNTGELFF,TGCGCCAGCAGCCCCGTCAGTGCAGGGTCGAACACCGGGGAGCTGTTTTTT
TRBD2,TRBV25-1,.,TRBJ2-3,CASTRAGGGTDTQYF,TGTGCCAGCACTAGGGCGGGAGGTGGCACAGATACGCAGTATTTT
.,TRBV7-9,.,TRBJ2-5,CASSLTLEARAQETQYF,TGTGCCAGCAGCCTAACCCTGGAGGCCCGGGCCCAAGAGACCCAGTACTTC
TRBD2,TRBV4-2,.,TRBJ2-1,CASSQDLAGNNEQFF,TGTGCCAGCAGCCAAGATCTAGCGGGAAACAATGAGCAGTTCTTC
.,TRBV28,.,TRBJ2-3,CGAASTDTQYF,TGCGGAGCGGCTAGCACAGATACGCAGTATTTT
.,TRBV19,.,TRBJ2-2,CASRFGELFF,TGTGCCAGCCGTTTTGGGGAGCTGTTTTTT
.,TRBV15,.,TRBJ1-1,CATSLLGAGNTEAFF,TGTGCCACCAGCTTGCTAGGGGCCGGAAACACTGAAGCTTTCTTT
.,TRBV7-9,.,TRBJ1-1,CASSLGRTDEAFF,TGTGCCAGCAGCTTAGGGAGGACAGATGAAGCTTTCTTT
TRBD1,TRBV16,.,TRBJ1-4,CASSPRTGPEKLFF,TGTGCCAGCAGCCCCAGGACAGGGCCTGAAAAACTGTTTTTT
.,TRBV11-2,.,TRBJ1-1,CASSLAVSSEAFF,TGTGCCAGCAGCTTAGCGGTTTCGAGCGAAGCTTTCTTT
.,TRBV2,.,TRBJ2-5,CASSETEETQYF,TGTGCCAGCAGTGAAACAGAAGAGACCCAGTACTTC
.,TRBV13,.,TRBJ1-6,CASSLGPQPSNNSPLHF,TGTGCCAGCAGCTTAGGCCCTCAGCCATCCAATAATTCACCCCTCCACTTT
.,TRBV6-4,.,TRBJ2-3,CASSEGSTDTQYF,TGTGCCAGCAGTGAAGGGAGCACAGATACGCAGTATTTT
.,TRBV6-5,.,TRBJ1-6,CASRAAYNSPLHF,TGTGCCAGCAGGGCCGCATATAATTCACCCCTCCACTTT
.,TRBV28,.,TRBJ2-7,CASSLLSTGRYEQYF,TGTGCCAGCAGTTTGCTATCTACAGGCCGCTACGAGCAGTACTTC
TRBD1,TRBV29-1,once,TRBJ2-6,CSARQGVGSGANVLTF,TGCAGCGCAAGACAGGGTGTGGGCTCTGGGGCCAACGTCCTGACTTTC
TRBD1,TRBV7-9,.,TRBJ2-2,CASSLVMMTGTENTGELFF,TGTGCCAGCAGCTTAGTCATGATGACCGGGACAGAAAACACCGGGGAGCTGTTTTTT
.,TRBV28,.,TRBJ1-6,CASSLPLTGDSPLHF,TGTGCCAGCAGTCTCCCCCTGACAGGTGATTCACCCCTCCACTTT
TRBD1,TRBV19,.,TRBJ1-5,CASSMPQGAVNQPQHF,TGTGCCAGTAGTATGCCACAGGGGGCAGTAAATCAGCCCCAGCATTTT
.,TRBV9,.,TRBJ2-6,CASSVEGFGANVLTF,TGTGCCAGCAGCGTAGAGGGTTTTGGGGCCAACGTCCTGACTTTC
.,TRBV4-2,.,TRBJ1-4,CASSQDPGHRAKLFF,TGTGCCAGCAGCCAAGATCCGGGACACCGAGCAAAACTGTTTTTT
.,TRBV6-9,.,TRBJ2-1,CASSYSSRFCEQFF,TGTGCCAGCAGTTATTCTTCGAGGTTCTGTGAGCAGTTCTTC
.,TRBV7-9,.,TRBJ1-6,CASHHINGNSPLHF,TGTGCCAGCCACCACATAAATGGGAATTCACCCCTCCACTTT
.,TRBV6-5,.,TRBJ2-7,CASGRSSYEQYF,TGTGCCAGCGGGAGGTCATCCTACGAGCAGTACTTC
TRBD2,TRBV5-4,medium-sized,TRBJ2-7,CASSAWTSGSYEQYF,TGTGCCAGCAGCGCCTGGACTAGCGGGAGCTACGAGCAGTACTTC
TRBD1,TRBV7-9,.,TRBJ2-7,CASSPGTGTYEQYF,TGTGCCAGCAGCCCCGGGACAGGCACCTACGAGCAGTACTTC